These 4 T cell receptor beta chains were sequenced from one sample in a study of beta chain features in type 1 diabetes. TCRB transcripts that were expressed got sequenced, as all of the isolated RNA had been reverse transcribed. Sequenced by immunoSEQ multiplex PCR; TCRdb stores in-frame clones only, minus some. Among hundreds of thousands of clones listed, 15% were seen once. Sequencing was carried out using naive CD4+ T cells from blood. These receptors originate from a man in his late teens or twenties in good health.

V and J are TRBV6-5 and TRBJ1-2, with TRBD1 matching over 7 bases. The CDR3 covers 15 residues. Germline trimming cut 0 bases from V and 5 bases from J; bases unmatched to any gene: 6. CDR1 MNHEY and CDR2 SVGAGI come from the germline V gene. CDR3 region: CASSYSDRTSYGYTF. CDR3 nucleotide sequence: TGTGCCAGCAGTTACTCGGACAGGACATCTTATGGCTACACCTTC.

The V call is TRBV2, the J call TRBJ2-1, with a weak D call TRBD2 (8 bases). Trimming took off 5 bases at V and 7 bases at J, with 15 bases between the two ends. Germline V gives CDR1 SNHLY, CDR2 FYNNEI. The CDR3 runs to 14 residues. This CDR3 reads CASSFREGANEQFF. CDR3 in DNA: TGTGCCAGCAGTTTCCGGGAGGGGGCGAATGAGCAGTTCTTC. The full variable domain, completed using reference TRBV2 and TRBJ2-1, is EPEVTQTPSHQVTQMGQEVILRCVPISNHLYFYWYRQILGQKVEFLVSFYNNEISEKSEIFDDQFSVERPDGSNFTLKIRSTKLEDSAMYFCASSFREGANEQFFGPGTRLTVL.

This sequence joins TRBV5-1 and TRBJ1-4, with TRBD1 matching 7 bases. This CDR3 has 13 amino acids. Per germline, CDR1 SGHRS and CDR2 YFSETQ. V gave up 6 bases and J gave up 4 bases; unmatched junction bases: 3. CDR3 sequence (DNA): TGCGCCAGCACATCAGGGGGTAATGAAAAACTGTTTTTT. Encoded protein: CASTSGGNEKLFF.

This clone has only a few counts. This chain connects TRBV18 to TRBJ2-7; D might be TRBD1 or TRBD2, each matching 5 bases. Germline CDR1 is KGHSH and CDR2 is LQKENI. Deletions cut 5 bases from V and 6 bases from J, with 23 bases between. The CDR3 is 16 residues long. CDR3 protein: CASSISTGTAGSEQYF. In nucleotides, the CDR3 is TGTGCCAGCTCAATCTCTACCGGGACCGCGGGCAGCGAGCAGTACTTC.